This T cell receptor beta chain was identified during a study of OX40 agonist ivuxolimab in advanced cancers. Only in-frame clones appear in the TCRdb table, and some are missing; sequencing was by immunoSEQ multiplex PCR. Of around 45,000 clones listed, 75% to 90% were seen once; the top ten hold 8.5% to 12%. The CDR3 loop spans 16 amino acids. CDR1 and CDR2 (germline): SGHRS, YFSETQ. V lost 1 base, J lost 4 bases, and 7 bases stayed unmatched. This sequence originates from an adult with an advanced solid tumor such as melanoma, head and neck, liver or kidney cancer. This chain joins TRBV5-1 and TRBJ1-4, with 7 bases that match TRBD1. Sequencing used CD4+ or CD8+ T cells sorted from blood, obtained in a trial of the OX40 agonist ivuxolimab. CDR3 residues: CASSLRSQGYNEKLFF. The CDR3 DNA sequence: TGCGCCAGCAGCTTGAGATCACAGGGGTATAATGAAAAACTGTTTTTT.